These 14 T cell receptor beta chains were sequenced from one sample in a study of blood T cells in healthy people across ages. Through a sample-barcoded 5' primer and a J-beta primer mix, a second PCR was run for roughly 6 to 12 cycles. One entry per CDR3 protein results from TCRdb running MiXCR on the 5' RACE reads. The sample has 800,000 to 1,300,000 distinct CDR3 sequences, under 30% seen once. This same sample was also part of a study on T cells of mothers and their children.

Sequencing was carried out using blood. These receptors originate from a girl aged 2-10 years in good health.

This clonotype was picked up a small number of times. V gene TRBV9 combines with J gene TRBJ1-6; TRBD1 agrees at 7 bases. The germline gives CDR1 SGDLS, CDR2 YYNGEE. V trimming: 2 bases; J trimming: 7 bases; junction bases outside the gene matches: 6. This CDR3 region has 15 residues. DNA for the CDR3: TGTGCCAGCAGCGTCGATGACAGGGCGAATTCACCCCTCCACTTT. Translation gives CASSVDDRANSPLHF.

This clonotype was counted a few times. The chain recombines TRBV12-3 or TRBV12-4 with TRBJ1-2; 10 bases line up with TRBD1. The V gene end was trimmed by 7 bases and the J gene end by 9 bases; junction bases not matched to a gene: 2. The CDR3 runs to 11 residues. CDR3: CASMGQGSYTF. CDR3 bases: TGTGCCAGCATGGGACAGGGGAGCTACACCTTC.

This chain joins TRBV20-1 and TRBJ2-3, with D perhaps TRBD2 (7 bases). Trimming stripped 3 bases from V and 6 bases from J, with 16 bases between. CDR3 length equals 14 residues. Looked up from germline, CDR1 is DFQATT and CDR2 is SNEGSKA (reference sequence). CDR3 in amino acids: CSARLGLGGDTQYF. CDR3 DNA: TGCAGTGCTAGGCTAGGACTAGGGGGTGATACGCAGTATTTT.

The chain uses TRBV6-6 and TRBJ1-2; 9 bases are shared with TRBD1. This CDR3 is 16 amino acids long. The germline V gene encodes CDR1 MNHNY and CDR2 SVGAGI (reference sequence). V shed 2 bases and J 8 bases; nucleotides not matched to a gene: 12. The CDR3 region has the DNA TGTGCCAGCAGTTACCCAGGGACCGGGACAGGGCCCGGCTACACCTTC. This gives the protein CASSYPGTGTGPGYTF.

This sequence joins TRBV2 and TRBJ2-2; 7 bases match TRBD1. Germline CDR1 reads SNHLY; CDR2 reads FYNNEI. The trim removed 9 bases at V and 1 base at J, leaving 14 bases unmatched. The CDR3 is 17 residues long. The DNA of the CDR3 is TGTGCCAGTAACAACGACAGGGTGGATAGGAACACCGGGGAGCTGTTTTTT. Its translation: CASNNDRVDRNTGELFF.

The V and J genes are TRBV12-5 and TRBJ2-5, with 9 bases that match TRBD2. Near its end, the DNA agrees better with TRBJ2-1, so the J call may be wrong. CDR1 and CDR2 from the germline V gene are LGHNT and FRNRAP. CDR3 length: 18 amino acids. The CDR3 nucleotides are TGTGCTAGTGGCACCACAATATCCTTTGCGGGAGGGCCGGGTGAGCAGTTCTTC. Protein product: CASGTTISFAGGPGEQFF.

Concerning this clonotype itself: The junction departs from the called germline gene at one end, perhaps through a read error. The chain uses TRBV6-1 and TRBJ2-5; 7 nucleotides align to TRBD1. The CDR3 consists of 14 residues. Germline loops: CDR1 MNHNS, CDR2 SASEGT. The DNA of the CDR3 is TGTGCCAGCAGCGACCCCGACAGGGCGGAGACCCAGCACTTC. This sequence encodes CASSDPDRAETQHF.

The chain uses TRBV18 and TRBJ2-5; D is possibly TRBD1 (6 bases). The end of the DNA is better explained by TRBJ2-7, so the J call may be wrong. The CDR3 has 16 amino acids. CDR1 is KGHSH and CDR2 is LQKENI in the germline V gene. CDR3 protein: CASSPKTGVITYEQYF. For the CDR3, the DNA is TGTGCCAGCTCACCTAAGACAGGAGTTATTACCTACGAGCAGTACTTC.

The chain is built from TRBV29-1 and TRBJ2-5; TRBD2 is a possible D gene (5 bases). Trimming took 8 bases from V and 5 from J, leaving 18 bases between them. The CDR3 consists of 13 residues. Germline CDR1 reads SQVTM; CDR2 reads ANQGSEA. The CDR3 sequence: CSSTTPGGETQYF. In nucleotides, the CDR3 is TGCAGCTCAACAACGCCGGGCGGGGAGACCCAGTACTTC.

In nucleotides, the CDR3 is TGCAGTGCTGGTTCCCGGGACAGGGGGCTTAGGGGATCTAATGAAAAACTGTTTTTT. This codes for CSAGSRDRGLRGSNEKLFF. This chain links TRBV20-1 with TRBJ1-4, with TRBD1 matching over 12 bases. Per the germline V gene, CDR1 is DFQATT and CDR2 is SNEGSKA (reference sequence). This CDR3 has 19 residues. The J segment lost 3 bases and the V segment lost 5 bases, leaving 16 bases of the junction unmatched.

The CDR3 loop reads CASSYSQPSYNEQFF. CDR3 bases: TGTGCCAGCAGTTACTCACAACCCTCCTACAATGAGCAGTTCTTC. The chain has TRBV6-5 and TRBJ2-1; D is unresolved. Trimming cost V 0 bases and J 0 bases, with 6 bases left between them. CDR1 MNHEY and CDR2 SVGAGI come from the germline V gene. This CDR3 is built from 15 residues.

V usage is TRBV25-1 and J usage is TRBJ2-1; perhaps TRBD2 as D (6 bases). Germline V gives CDR1 MGHDK, CDR2 SYGVNS. Deletions cut 3 bases from V and 0 bases from J, with 9 bases between. This CDR3 spans 15 amino acids. CDR3 bases: TGTGCCAGCAGTGATCGGGAGAGCTCCTACAATGAGCAGTTCTTC. This gives the protein CASSDRESSYNEQFF.

There are a few counts of this clonotype. The chain recombines TRBV4-2 with TRBJ2-3; no definite D call. The germline gives CDR1 LGHNA, CDR2 YNFKEQ. The CDR3 has 11 residues. V was clipped by 0 bases and J by 7 bases, with 2 bases between them. In nucleotides, the CDR3 is TGTGCCAGCAGCCAAGAGCATACGCAGTATTTT. Amino acid sequence: CASSQEHTQYF.

This clonotype was detected only a few times. The chain couples TRBV2 to TRBJ1-2, with unresolved D. V was pared by 3 bases and J by 6 bases, with 14 bases between. The germline CDR1 and CDR2 sequences are SNHLY and FYNNEI. The CDR3 sequence is 14 residues long. CDR3 amino acids: CASSDITDGDGYTF. DNA for the CDR3: TGTGCCAGCAGTGACATTACGGACGGAGATGGCTACACCTTC.